Listed here are 2 T cell receptor beta chains from one sample, sequenced in a study of cytomegalovirus exposure and HLA in healthy donors. 13 Jbeta primers and 60 Vbeta primers were used for the PCR. The method was immunoSEQ multiplex PCR; TCRdb's version includes in-frame clones alone and lacks a portion of them. The sample has around 100,000 clones. Material: PBMCs. The origin of the receptors is a man aged 35-49 years in good health and CMV-seronegative.

CDR3 coding DNA: TGTGCCAGCAGCTCGGTAGCGGGAGGGCCCGATACGCAGTATTTT. Protein sequence: CASSSVAGGPDTQYF. The chain carries TRBV5-6 and TRBJ2-3; 11 bases are shared with TRBD2. The V gene end was trimmed by 3 bases and the J gene end by 6 bases; junction bases not matched to a gene: 6. The CDR3 is 15 residues long. Germline assignment: CDR1 SGHDT and CDR2 YYEEEE.

J is TRBJ2-7 and V is TRBV2; D remains ambiguous. The CDR3 is made up of 11 amino acids. Germline loops: CDR1 SNHLY, CDR2 FYNNEI. V lost 10 bases and J lost 3, with 10 bases in between. DNA for the CDR3: TGTGCCATCACTTTACTCTACGAGCAGTACTTC. It yields the protein CAITLLYEQYF.